This T cell receptor beta chain was captured by sequencing in a study of sequential checkpoint blockade in melanoma. Looking at the study overall: First-line arms were nivolumab then ipilimumab, or the reverse, randomized 1:1.

Libraries were prepared by immunoSEQ multiplex PCR; TCRdb keeps only in-frame clonotypes and omits some of them. The sample includes some 30,000 clones, 82% of them seen just once. J lost 11 bases, V lost 5 bases, and 6 bases had no gene match. The CDR3 covers 13 residues. The V gene's germline CDR1 is SGHVS and CDR2 FQNEAQ. This clone turned up a few times. The treatment was: randomized to nivolumab then ipilimumab (arm A) or the reverse (arm B). No patient had prior DNA-damaging chemotherapy. The chain carries TRBV7-8 and TRBJ1-6, with 7 positions matching TRBD1. Sequences were derived from CD8+ T cells sorted from blood (inferred from file names), sampled from a patient given nivolumab and ipilimumab in sequence. The sequence derives from a human donor with melanoma. The CDR3 loop is CASSIRQGPPLHF. DNA for the CDR3: TGTGCCAGCAGCATCCGACAGGGCCCACCCCTCCACTTT.